What follows is one T cell receptor (beta chain) and its context. The record originates from a study of blood T cell repertoires in COVID-19. Study-wide background: Sources were T cells, B-cell-depleted T cells, or PBMCs; the material itself was cDNA or gDNA.

CDR3 length: 14 amino acids. With 6 bases removed from V and 0 bases from J, the gap between germline ends came to 8 bases. From germline, CDR1 is MNHEY and CDR2 SVGAGI. Profiling relied on immunoSEQ multiplex PCR, and the TCRdb table lists in-frame clones only, not all of them. The data hold around 400,000 clones, with roughly 87% observed a single time. Before being deemed recovered, Cohort 3 donors had two negative PCRs, clearance, or symptom resolution. Sequenced sample: PBMCs or T cells enriched from blood (not recorded which). The chain couples TRBV6-5 to TRBJ2-2; D gene unclear. The receptor's source is a woman aged 50 to 60 who had recovered from COVID-19. This chain's CDR3 is CASSPTSNTGELFF. As DNA, the CDR3 is TGTGCCAGCAGCCCAACATCGAACACCGGGGAGCTGTTTTTT.